Here is one T cell receptor (beta chain) with its context. The sample is drawn from a study of shared clonotypes between healthy human individuals. Profiling relied on immunoSEQ multiplex PCR, and the TCRdb table lists in-frame clones only, not all of them. The data show approximately 2.5 million clones, with roughly 93% seen just once and about 0.38% held by the top ten. The clonotype originates from a man between 18 and 35 years old in good health. Some clones in this sample may be carry-over from other donors' samples. Source material: naive CD4+ T cells from PBMCs. Subset of the sample: CD45RA+ positively selected.

The CDR3 coding sequence is TGCAGCGTTTTATGGACAGGGGGCATCTACGAGCAGTACTTC. This sequence encodes CSVLWTGGIYEQYF. This chain joins TRBV29-1 and TRBJ2-7, with 11 positions matching TRBD1. The CDR3 contains 14 residues. V shed 5 bases, J shed 3 bases, and the junction held 6 bases outside the gene matches. Looked up from germline, CDR1 is SQVTM and CDR2 is ANQGSEA.